Below are 26 T cell receptor beta chains sequenced from a single sample in a study of CD8+ T cells in alopecia areata. Treatment defined: oral pan-JAK inhibitor, 5-10 mg twice daily. Reverse transcription of extracted RNA yielded cDNA, which provided the sequencing template. The repertoire was sequenced with immunoSEQ multiplex PCR; TCRdb's copy has only in-frame clones and lacks some. The data show under 250,000 clones, just over 65% seen once. This specimen was CD4+ T cells sorted from blood, taken at week 44, from a patient treated with tofacitinib. These receptors were collected from a human donor with alopecia areata.

The chain has TRBV30 and TRBJ1-2; 8 bases map to TRBD1. Germline V lookup: CDR1 GTSNPN, CDR2 SVGIG (reference sequence). This CDR3 spans 13 amino acids. Trimming took 2 bases from V and 2 from J; bases not matched to a gene: 1. The CDR3 sequence is CAWSRQGNYGYTF. CDR3 nucleotide sequence: TGTGCCTGGAGTAGACAGGGGAACTATGGCTACACCTTC.

This clone is a singleton in its sample. The V call is TRBV9, the J call TRBJ2-3; D is unclear. The germline gives CDR1 SGDLS, CDR2 YYNGEE. The CDR3 consists of 13 residues. Trimming cost V 2 bases and J 4 bases, with 8 bases left between them. CDR3 region: CASSVYGPDTQYF. CDR3 sequence (DNA): TGTGCCAGCAGCGTCTACGGCCCAGATACGCAGTATTTT. The full variable domain, completed using reference TRBV9 and TRBJ2-3, is DSGVTQTPKHLITATGQRVTLRCSPRSGDLSVYWYQQSLDQGLQFLIQYYNGEERAKGNILERFSAQQFPDLHSELNLSSLELGDSALYFCASSVYGPDTQYFGPGTRLTVL.

This sequence joins TRBV30 and TRBJ2-5; TRBD2 agrees at 10 bases. The V gene's germline CDR1 is GTSNPN and CDR2 SVGIG (reference sequence). This CDR3 contains 16 residues. The junction had 10 bases not matched to a gene; V was cut back by 1 base and J by 5 bases. As DNA, the CDR3 is TGTGCCTGGAGTGCGATTGGAGCTAGCGGGGGTGAGACCCAGTACTTC. It is translated as CAWSAIGASGGETQYF.

This clone was detected only a few times. The chain employs TRBV4-3 and TRBJ2-4; the D call may be TRBD1 or TRBD2 (5 bases each). This CDR3 spans 15 amino acids. Germline V gene lookup returns CDR1 LGHNA and CDR2 YSLEER. The ends were cut back, 0 bases at V and 7 bases at J, with 13 bases in the middle. Here the CDR3 reads CASSQEPGTRNIQYF. CDR3 bases: TGCGCCAGCAGCCAAGAACCTGGGACCCGTAACATTCAGTACTTC.

Only a few counts were recorded for this clone. The chain carries TRBV29-1 and TRBJ1-1, with 9 nucleotides matching TRBD1. CDR1 is SQVTM, CDR2 ANQGSEA, per germline. CDR3 length: 12 residues. V dropped 3 bases and J dropped 6; count of bases not matched to a gene: 2. CDR3 residues: CSVDRQGAEAFF. Written as DNA, the CDR3 is TGCAGCGTTGACCGACAGGGGGCTGAAGCTTTCTTT.

The chain uses TRBV7-3 and TRBJ2-3; 7 nucleotides align to TRBD2. CDR1 is SGHTA and CDR2 is FQGTGA in the germline V gene. The junction had 2 bases not matched to a gene; V was cut back by 5 bases and J by 6 bases. The CDR3 is 12 amino acids. The CDR3, as DNA: TGTGCCAGCAGCCCCGGGGGGGATACGCAGTATTTT. As protein: CASSPGGDTQYF.

The CDR3 loop is CSMGIAGGLQETQYF. DNA of the CDR3: TGCAGCATGGGGATAGCGGGGGGTCTGCAAGAGACCCAGTACTTC. The chain links TRBV29-1 to TRBJ2-5, with 10 bases that match TRBD2. CDR1 is SQVTM and CDR2 is ANQGSEA in the germline V gene. The V segment lost 8 bases and the J segment 2 bases; nucleotides outside the gene matches: 11. The CDR3 is 15 amino acids.

CDR3: CAWSLNGNTDTQYF. The CDR3 DNA reads TGTGCCTGGAGTCTGAATGGCAACACAGATACGCAGTATTTT. The chain combines TRBV30 with TRBJ2-3, with D uncertain. The ends were cut back, 2 bases at V and 2 bases at J, with 11 bases in the middle. Germline V lookup: CDR1 GTSNPN, CDR2 SVGIG (reference sequence). This CDR3 has 14 amino acids.

This chain joins TRBV11-2 and TRBJ2-1; a weak D match, TRBD2 (7 bases). The CDR3 totals 11 residues. Germline CDR1 SGHAT, CDR2 FQNNGV. The ends were cut back, 1 base at V and 16 bases at J, with 11 bases in the middle. As DNA, the CDR3 is TGTGCCAGCAGCTTAGGGCGGGGGCAATTCTTC. It encodes CASSLGRGQFF.

V gene TRBV27 combines with J gene TRBJ2-1, with D hard to call. Trimming took 2 bases from V and 9 from J, leaving 14 bases between them. Per germline, CDR1 MNHEY and CDR2 SMNVEV (reference sequence). CDR3 length: 14 residues. CDR3 bases: TGTGCCAGCAGTTTAATGAGCCGATACGGTGAGCAGTTCTTC. This sequence encodes CASSLMSRYGEQFF.

This clone was counted only a few times. CDR3 nucleotides: TGCAGCGTTGTTTGGACAGGGGCTGAAGCTTTCTTT. Encoded protein: CSVVWTGAEAFF. The chain has TRBV29-1 and TRBJ1-1; TRBD1 matches at 9 bases. V lost 4 bases and J lost 6; bases outside the gene matches: 3. The CDR3 is made up of 12 amino acids. The germline V gene has CDR1 SQVTM and CDR2 ANQGSEA.

The chain uses TRBV28 and TRBJ1-5; 7 nucleotides line up with TRBD1. This CDR3 spans 12 amino acids. Per the germline V gene, CDR1 is MDHEN and CDR2 is SYDVKM. The ends lost 10 bases at V and 1 base at J; junction bases unmatched: 1. The CDR3: CATGGSNQPQHF. CDR3 nucleotides: TGTGCCACAGGGGGAAGCAATCAGCCCCAGCATTTT. Together with reference TRBV28 and TRBJ1-5, the CDR3 gives the full variable domain: DVKVTQSSRYLVKRTGEKVFLECVQDMDHENMFWYRQDPGLGLRLIYFSYDVKMKEKGDIPEGYSVSREKKERFSLILESASTNQTSMYLCATGGSNQPQHFGDGTRLSIL.

The chain joins TRBV29-1 to TRBJ1-2; D is possibly TRBD1 (5 bases). The length of the CDR3 is 14 residues. Per germline, CDR1 SQVTM and CDR2 ANQGSEA. V gave up 5 bases and J gave up 3 bases, with 16 bases separating them. The CDR3 coding sequence is TGCAGCGTTATGTCAGGGATAAACCACTATGGCTACACCTTC. It encodes CSVMSGINHYGYTF.

V is TRBV7-8 and J is TRBJ2-2, with D unresolved. From germline, CDR1 is SGHVS and CDR2 FQNEAQ. CDR3 length: 16 residues. V dropped 2 bases and J dropped 0 bases, with 10 bases sitting between them. This CDR3 reads CASSLSGMPNTGELFF. The DNA for the CDR3 is TGTGCCAGCAGCTTATCGGGTATGCCGAACACCGGGGAGCTGTTTTTT.

The V and J genes are TRBV14 and TRBJ2-6; D remains ambiguous. V was trimmed by 4 bases and J by 0 bases, leaving 7 bases between them. In germline, CDR1 is SGHDN, CDR2 FVKESK. The CDR3 consists of 15 residues. The CDR3 DNA reads TGTGCCAGCAGCCCCCTCCGCTCTGGGGCCAACGTCCTGACTTTC. Protein sequence: CASSPLRSGANVLTF.

The rearrangement joins TRBV29-1 to TRBJ2-1; D uncertain. V was cut by 5 bases and J by 7 bases, with 18 bases left in between. The CDR3 consists of 14 residues. From germline, CDR1 is SQVTM and CDR2 ANQGSEA. CDR3 bases: TGCAGCGTTTACGCCTGGACGGTCGATAATGAGCAGTTCTTC. It is translated as CSVYAWTVDNEQFF.

Points on this clone: Other DNA sequences from this sample encode an identical CDR3 as well. The chain links TRBV30 to TRBJ1-5; D gene unclear. The germline V gene encodes CDR1 GTSNPN and CDR2 SVGIG (reference sequence). The V end lost 0 bases, the J end lost 5 bases, and 8 bases lay between the germline ends. This CDR3 has 13 residues. DNA for the CDR3: TGTGCCTGGAGTGTAGGCGGGGATCAGCCCCAGCATTTT. This gives the protein CAWSVGGDQPQHF.

The CDR3 sequence is CASSEKVSTGELFF. DNA of the CDR3: TGTGCCAGCAGTGAAAAGGTGTCCACCGGGGAGCTGTTTTTT. The chain recombines TRBV2 with TRBJ2-2; no clear D. The CDR3 extends over 14 amino acids. Per germline, CDR1 SNHLY and CDR2 FYNNEI. Trimming cost V 2 bases and J 4 bases, with 8 bases left between them.

This chain uses TRBV19 with TRBJ1-2; 9 nucleotides agree with TRBD1. The CDR3 is 14 amino acids. V trimming: 3 bases; J trimming: 7 bases; junction bases outside the gene matches: 6. Germline values: CDR1 LNHDA, CDR2 SQIVND (reference sequence). The CDR3 sequence is CASSIPGQGAGYTF. CDR3 in DNA: TGTGCCAGTAGTATCCCGGGACAGGGAGCTGGCTACACCTTC.

The V call is TRBV7-2, the J call TRBJ2-5, with no clear D. CDR1 is SGHTA, CDR2 FQGNSA, per germline. V lost 5 bases and J lost 4, with 8 bases in between. CDR3 length: 12 amino acids. CDR3 bases: TGTGCCAGCAGCACCCGAGTAGAGACCCAGTACTTC. Its protein product is CASSTRVETQYF.

The rearrangement uses TRBV25-1 and TRBJ2-4; D is uncertain. Between the trimmed V and J ends, which lost 4 bases and 5 bases, there was a span of 3 bases. The germline V gene has CDR1 MGHDK and CDR2 SYGVNS. CDR3 length equals 11 residues. In DNA form, the CDR3 reads TGTGCCAGCAGTGGCGAAAACATTCAGTACTTC. Translating gives CASSGENIQYF.

A few counts support this clone. This chain joins TRBV4-3 and TRBJ2-3; tentatively, D is TRBD2 (5 bases). CDR1 and CDR2 from the germline V gene are LGHNA and YSLEER. This CDR3 region has 14 residues. Trimming cost V 0 bases and J 3 bases, with 7 bases left between them. This CDR3 is CASSQDRGTDTQYF. In DNA, the CDR3 is TGCGCCAGCAGCCAAGATCGCGGGACAGATACGCAGTATTTT.

This chain joins TRBV2 and TRBJ1-1; the match to TRBD1 covers 7 bases. V lost 4 bases, J lost 1 base, and 9 bases stayed unmatched. The CDR3 is 16 amino acids. The V gene's germline CDR1 is SNHLY and CDR2 FYNNEI. The CDR3 sequence is CASSVEGASKNTEAFF. The CDR3 bases are TGTGCCAGCAGTGTAGAGGGGGCGAGTAAGAACACTGAAGCTTTCTTT.

The chain has TRBV30 and TRBJ1-1; D gene uncertain. Trimming removed 0 bases at V and 5 bases at J, with 13 bases between. Looked up from germline, CDR1 is GTSNPN and CDR2 is SVGIG (reference sequence). The CDR3 is 14 residues long. The CDR3: CAWSVRGRRTEAFF. The DNA of the CDR3 is TGTGCCTGGAGTGTACGCGGACGGCGAACTGAAGCTTTCTTT.

The chain joins TRBV29-1 to TRBJ2-1, with D unresolved. CDR3 size: 16 residues. CDR1 SQVTM and CDR2 ANQGSEA come from the germline V gene. Trimming cost V 5 bases and J 3 bases, with 20 bases left between them. The CDR3 here is CSVLFPNPANYNEQFF. CDR3 bases: TGCAGCGTTCTATTTCCCAACCCGGCTAACTACAATGAGCAGTTCTTC.

The genes are TRBV20-1 and TRBJ1-2; D gene uncertain. The CDR3 has 10 residues. Germline V lookup: CDR1 DFQATT, CDR2 SNEGSKA (reference sequence). Trimming removed 6 bases at V and 8 bases at J, with 10 bases between. The CDR3 spells CSASDNGYTF. DNA of the CDR3: TGCAGTGCGAGCGATAACGGCTACACCTTC.